This T cell receptor (beta chain) was retrieved from a study of blood T cell repertoires in COVID-19. Study summary: COVID-19 samples collected from the United States, Italy and Spain covered acute and convalescent phases.

Libraries were prepared by immunoSEQ multiplex PCR; TCRdb keeps only in-frame clonotypes and omits some of them. Here the sample spans roughly 200,000 clones, around 88% being singletons. This clone was detected a few times. V was trimmed by 6 bases and J by 0 bases, leaving 15 bases between them. This CDR3 comprises 16 residues. Germline CDR1 reads MNHEY; CDR2 reads SMNVEV (reference sequence). Recruitment covered fewer than 25 US areas and drew participants whose ages spanned about 18 to 95 years. The study assigned cohorts using participant-reported clinical history. Exposed volunteers were people who met a COVID-19 case within 2 weeks before study entry.

The rearrangement links TRBV27 to TRBJ1-5; D uncertain. Sequenced input: PBMCs or T cells enriched from blood (not recorded which). The TCR sequence derives from a woman aged 25 to 39 who had been exposed to COVID-19. The CDR3 loop is CASRSRGWDSNQPQHF. For the CDR3, the DNA is TGTGCCAGCAGGTCACGAGGGTGGGATAGCAATCAGCCCCAGCATTTT.